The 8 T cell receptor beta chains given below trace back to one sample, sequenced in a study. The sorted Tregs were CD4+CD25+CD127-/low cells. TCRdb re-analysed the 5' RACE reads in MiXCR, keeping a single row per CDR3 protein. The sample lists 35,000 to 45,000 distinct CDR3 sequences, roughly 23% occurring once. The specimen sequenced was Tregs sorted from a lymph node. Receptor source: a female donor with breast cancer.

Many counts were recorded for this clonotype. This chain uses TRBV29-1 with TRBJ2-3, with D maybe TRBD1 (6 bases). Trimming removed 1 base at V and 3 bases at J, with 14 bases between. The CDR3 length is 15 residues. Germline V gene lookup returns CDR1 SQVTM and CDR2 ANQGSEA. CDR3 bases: TGCAGCGTTGAAGTGATGGGAACAGGGACAGATACGCAGTATTTT. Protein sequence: CSVEVMGTGTDTQYF.

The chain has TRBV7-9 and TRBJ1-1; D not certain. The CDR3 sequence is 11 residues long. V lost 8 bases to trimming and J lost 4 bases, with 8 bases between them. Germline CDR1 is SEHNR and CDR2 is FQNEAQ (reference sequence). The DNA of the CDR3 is TGTGCCAGCTCAGGCCCCACTGAAGCTTTCTTT. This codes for CASSGPTEAFF.

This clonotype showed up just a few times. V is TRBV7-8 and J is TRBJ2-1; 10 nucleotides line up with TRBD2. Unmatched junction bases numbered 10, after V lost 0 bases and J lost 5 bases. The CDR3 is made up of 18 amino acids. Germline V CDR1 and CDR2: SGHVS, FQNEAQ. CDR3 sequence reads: CASSLAGLAGVGNNEQFF. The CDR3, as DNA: TGTGCCAGCAGCTTAGCGGGGCTAGCGGGAGTAGGGAACAATGAGCAGTTCTTC.

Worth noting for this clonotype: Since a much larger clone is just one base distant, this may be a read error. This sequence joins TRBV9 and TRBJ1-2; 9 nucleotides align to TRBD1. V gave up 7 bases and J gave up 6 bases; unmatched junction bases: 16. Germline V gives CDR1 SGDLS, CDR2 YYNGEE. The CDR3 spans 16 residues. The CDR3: CASGATTPQGANGYTF. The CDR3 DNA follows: TGTGCCAGCGGCGCAACGACTCCACAGGGGGCGAATGGCTACACCTTC. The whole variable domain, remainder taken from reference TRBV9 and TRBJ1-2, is DSGVTQTPKHLITATGQRVTLRCSPRSGDLSVYWYQQSLDQGLQFLIQYYNGEERAKGNILERFSAQQFPDLHSELNLSSLELGDSALYFCASGATTPQGANGYTFGSGTRLTVV.

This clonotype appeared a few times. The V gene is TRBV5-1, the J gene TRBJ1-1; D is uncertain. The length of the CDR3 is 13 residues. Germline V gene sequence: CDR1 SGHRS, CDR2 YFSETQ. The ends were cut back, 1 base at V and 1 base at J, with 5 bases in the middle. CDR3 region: CASSLNTNTEAFF. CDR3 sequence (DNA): TGCGCCAGCAGCTTGAATACGAACACTGAAGCTTTCTTT.

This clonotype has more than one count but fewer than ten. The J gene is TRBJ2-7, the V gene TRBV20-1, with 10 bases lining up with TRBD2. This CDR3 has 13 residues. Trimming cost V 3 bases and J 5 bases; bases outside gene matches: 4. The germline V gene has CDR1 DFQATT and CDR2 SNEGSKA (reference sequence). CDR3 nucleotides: TGCAGTGCTAGGGCTAGCGGGAGTGACGAGCAGTACTTC. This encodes CSARASGSDEQYF.

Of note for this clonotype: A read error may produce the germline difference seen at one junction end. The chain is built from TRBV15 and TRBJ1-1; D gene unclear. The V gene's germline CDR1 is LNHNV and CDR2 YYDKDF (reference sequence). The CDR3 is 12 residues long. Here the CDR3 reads CANSGGWSEAFF. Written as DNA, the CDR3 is TGTGCCAACAGCGGAGGTTGGTCTGAAGCTTTCTTT.

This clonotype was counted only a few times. The CDR3: CASSLTAGAYEQYF. CDR3 nucleotide sequence: TGCGCCAGCAGCTTGACAGCGGGAGCTTACGAGCAGTACTTC. The genes are TRBV5-1 and TRBJ2-7, with 8 bases that match TRBD2. V trimming: 1 base; J trimming: 4 bases; junction bases outside the gene matches: 4. This CDR3 comprises 14 residues. The germline CDR1 and CDR2 sequences are SGHRS and YFSETQ.